This is a list of T cell receptor beta chains from one sample in a study of T cell changes during pregnancy in multiple sclerosis. Sequenced by immunoSEQ multiplex PCR; TCRdb stores in-frame clones only, minus some. The top ten hold 0.35% to 0.45% of the sample, which has some 60,000 clones, around 85% seen once. The specimen comprised CD4+ T cells from peripheral blood mononuclear cells, sampled in the third trimester of pregnancy. The receptors stem from a female donor with multiple sclerosis, enrolled in a pregnancy study. Both conserved end residues are part of each CDR3. A D gene is named only where the DNA matches it firmly. Expanded clones are given a class, and other clones once, few, many or no size at all.

clone_size	j_call	d_call	v_call	cdr3_aa	cdr3_nt
-	TRBJ2-3	TRBD2	TRBV6-1	CASSEVAGGADTQYF	TGTGCCAGCAGTGAGGTAGCGGGAGGCGCAGATACGCAGTATTTT
-	TRBJ2-3	TRBD2	TRBV7-2	CASSLWRGAADTQYF	TGTGCCAGCAGCTTATGGCGGGGGGCGGCAGATACGCAGTATTTT
-	TRBJ2-2	TRBD1	TRBV6-1	CAIGDRVANTGELFF	TGTGCCATCGGGGACAGGGTCGCGAACACCGGGGAGCTGTTTTTT
-	TRBJ2-1	TRBD2	TRBV6-5	CASSYSKTSGVNEQFF	TGTGCCAGCAGTTACTCGAAGACTAGCGGGGTTAATGAGCAGTTCTTC
-	TRBJ2-2	-	TRBV7-3	CASSLGALTGELFF	TGTGCCAGCAGCTTAGGAGCCCTCACCGGGGAGCTGTTTTTT
-	TRBJ2-5	TRBD2	TRBV19	CASSMNRLAGGQETQYF	TGTGCCAGTAGTATGAATAGGCTAGCGGGAGGACAAGAGACCCAGTACTTC
few	TRBJ2-7	TRBD2	TRBV7-8	CASSSGLAGGGGEQYF	TGTGCCAGCAGCTCGGGACTAGCGGGGGGAGGAGGCGAGCAGTACTTC
-	TRBJ1-2	-	TRBV11-3	CASSLGGKENYGYTF	TGTGCCAGCAGCTTAGGAGGGAAGGAAAACTATGGCTACACCTTC
once	TRBJ2-7	TRBD1	TRBV6-5	CASSYRTGGYEQYF	TGTGCCAGCAGTTACCGGACAGGTGGATACGAGCAGTACTTC
-	TRBJ1-6	-	TRBV5-4	CASSSQGGYSRSPLHF	TGTGCCAGCAGCTCTCAGGGTGGTTATTCGCGCTCACCCCTCCACTTT